Judged by abundance, the clone carrying this T cell receptor beta chain is medium-sized. CDR3 length: 18 amino acids. V was pared by 2 bases and J by 0 bases, with 19 bases between. In germline, CDR1 is SGHAT, CDR2 FQNNGV. This sample was included in a study of kidney transplant recipient with SARS-CoV-2 infection. TCRdb itself ran the reads through MiXCR, one entry per CDR3 protein. The data show about 240,000 distinct CDR3 sequences, with about 28% seen just once and nearly 7.5% held by the top ten. The receptor comes from a male patient between 25 and 39 years old who had COVID-19 and was a kidney transplant recipient. Among the T cells, some may be from the graft donor. This sample comprised a blood sample, obtained at baseline and between days 110 and 120 from a kidney transplant recipient. This chain uses TRBV11-2 with TRBJ1-1; D not certain. DNA of the CDR3: TGTGCCAGCAGCTTATCTCTTTCCATCCGCGGCATGAACACTGAAGCTTTCTTT. Its protein is CASSLSLSIRGMNTEAFF.